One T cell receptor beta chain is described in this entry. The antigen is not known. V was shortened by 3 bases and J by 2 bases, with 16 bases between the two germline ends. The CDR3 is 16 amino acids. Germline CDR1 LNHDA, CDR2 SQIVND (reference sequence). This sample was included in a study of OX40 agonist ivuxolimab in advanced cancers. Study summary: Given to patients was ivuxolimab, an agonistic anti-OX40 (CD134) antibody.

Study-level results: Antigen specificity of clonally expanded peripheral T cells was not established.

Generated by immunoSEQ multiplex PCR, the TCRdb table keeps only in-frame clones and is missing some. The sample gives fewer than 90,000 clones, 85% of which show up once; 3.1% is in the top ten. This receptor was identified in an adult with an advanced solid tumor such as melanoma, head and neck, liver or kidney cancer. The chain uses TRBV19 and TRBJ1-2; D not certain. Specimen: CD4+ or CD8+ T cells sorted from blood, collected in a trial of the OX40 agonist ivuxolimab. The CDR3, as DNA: TGTGCCAGTAGTATTCCCGGACCCGCGGGGAACTATGGCTACACCTTC. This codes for CASSIPGPAGNYGYTF. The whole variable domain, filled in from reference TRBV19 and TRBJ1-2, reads DGGITQSPKYLFRKEGQNVTLSCEQNLNHDAMYWYRQDPGQGLRLIYYSQIVNDFQKGDIAEGYSVSREKKESFPLTVTSAQKNPTAFYLCASSIPGPAGNYGYTFGSGTRLTVV.